This T cell receptor beta chain was identified in a study of siplizumab effects on memory and regulatory T cells. Study-level results: Naive T cell populations appeared to exhibit greater diversity than memory cells and appeared to be major alloresponse contributors. Sequences below about 10^-5 frequency were poorly captured. As a result, only a minor fraction of alloreactive clones mapped to unstimulated subsets.

As concerns this clone: Its antigen is currently unknown.

Using immunoSEQ multiplex PCR, the repertoire was profiled, and TCRdb retains in-frame clones only, with some absent. Among under 100,000 clones listed, just under 95% were seen once. Per germline, CDR1 MNHNS and CDR2 SASEGT. The CDR3 is 14 residues long. With 6 bases clipped from V and 1 base from J, the junction kept 5 bases outside the gene matches. Sequenced input: non-Treg CD4+ T cells sorted from blood. This chain uses TRBV6-1 with TRBJ1-1, with TRBD1 identical over 7 bases. The clonotype comes from a human donor in good health. The CDR3 nucleotides read TGTGCCAGCAGCACCCGGGACAGGAACACTGAAGCTTTCTTT. Encoded protein: CASSTRDRNTEAFF.